This T cell receptor beta chain derives from a study of identical twins. Unique molecular identifiers were present on cDNA, and template switching added a universal primer site. TCRdb re-analysed the 5' RACE reads in MiXCR, keeping a single row per CDR3 protein. The sample lists 1,800,000 or so distinct CDR3 sequences; about 32% were seen once. The V end was cut by 0 bases, the J end by 7 bases, with 9 bases between. The CDR3 loop spans 14 amino acids. The germline gives CDR1 SEHNR, CDR2 FQNEAQ (reference sequence). The clonotype originates from a newborn girl in good health. The genes are TRBV7-9 and TRBJ1-4, with D unclear. Sequenced input: cord blood. CDR3 protein: CASSLALGSEKLFF. CDR3 nucleotides: TGTGCCAGCAGCTTAGCCCTGGGGAGTGAAAAACTGTTTTTT.